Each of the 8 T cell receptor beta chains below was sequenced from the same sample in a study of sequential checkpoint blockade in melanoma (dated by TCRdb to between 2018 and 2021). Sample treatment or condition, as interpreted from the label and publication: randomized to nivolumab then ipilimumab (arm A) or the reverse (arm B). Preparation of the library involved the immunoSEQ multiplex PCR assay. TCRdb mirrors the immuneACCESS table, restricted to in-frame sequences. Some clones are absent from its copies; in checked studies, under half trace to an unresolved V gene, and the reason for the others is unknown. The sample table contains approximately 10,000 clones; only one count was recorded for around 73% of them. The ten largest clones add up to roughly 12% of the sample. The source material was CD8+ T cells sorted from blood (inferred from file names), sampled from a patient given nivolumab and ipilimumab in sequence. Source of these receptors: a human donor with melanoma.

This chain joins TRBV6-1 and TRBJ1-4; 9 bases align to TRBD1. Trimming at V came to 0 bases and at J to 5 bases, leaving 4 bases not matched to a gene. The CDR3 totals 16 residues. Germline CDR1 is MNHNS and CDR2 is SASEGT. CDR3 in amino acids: CASSEAPGTGNEKLFF. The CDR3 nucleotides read TGTGCCAGCAGTGAAGCTCCCGGGACAGGGAATGAAAAACTGTTTTTT.

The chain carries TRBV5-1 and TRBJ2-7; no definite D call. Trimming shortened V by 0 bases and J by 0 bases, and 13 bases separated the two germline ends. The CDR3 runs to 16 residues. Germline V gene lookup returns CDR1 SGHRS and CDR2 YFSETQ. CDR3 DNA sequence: TGCGCCAGCAGCTTGGAGGAGCACCTTAGCTCCTACGAGCAGTACTTC. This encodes CASSLEEHLSSYEQYF.

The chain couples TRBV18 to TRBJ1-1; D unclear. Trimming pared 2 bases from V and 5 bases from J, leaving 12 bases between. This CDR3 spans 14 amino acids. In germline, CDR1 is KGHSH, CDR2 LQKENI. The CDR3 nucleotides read TGTGCCAGCTCACCAGAGCCTGCGGCAACTGAAGCTTTCTTT. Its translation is CASSPEPAATEAFF.

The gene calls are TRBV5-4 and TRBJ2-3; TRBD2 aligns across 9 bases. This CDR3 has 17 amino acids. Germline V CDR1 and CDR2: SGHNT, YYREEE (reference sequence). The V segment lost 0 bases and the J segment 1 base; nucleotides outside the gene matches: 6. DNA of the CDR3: TGTGCCAGCAGCTTGGTGGGCGGGGGGGAACGCACAGATACGCAGTATTTT. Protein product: CASSLVGGGERTDTQYF.

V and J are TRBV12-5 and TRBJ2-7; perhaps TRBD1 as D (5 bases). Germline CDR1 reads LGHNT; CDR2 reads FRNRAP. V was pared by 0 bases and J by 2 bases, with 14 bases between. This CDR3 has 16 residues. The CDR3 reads CASGLVLPRAPYEQYF. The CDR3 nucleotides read TGTGCTAGTGGTTTGGTACTTCCCAGGGCCCCCTACGAGCAGTACTTC.

The CDR3 DNA reads as TGTGCCAGCAGCCAATACGGCTTCTGGAGCAATGAGCAGTTCTTC. The encoded protein is CASSQYGFWSNEQFF. V and J are TRBV14 and TRBJ2-1; D unresolved. V was clipped by 2 bases and J by 6 bases, with 14 bases between them. CDR1 is SGHDN and CDR2 is FVKESK in the germline V gene. This CDR3 comprises 15 residues.

The CDR3 loop reads CASRLDGGYNEQFF. The CDR3 nucleotides are TGCGCCAGCAGGCTAGACGGAGGCTACAATGAGCAGTTCTTC. This sequence joins TRBV5-1 and TRBJ2-1; D is perhaps TRBD2 (5 bases). V lost 5 bases and J lost 3, with 12 bases in between. This CDR3 has 14 amino acids. Germline CDR1 reads SGHRS; CDR2 reads YFSETQ.

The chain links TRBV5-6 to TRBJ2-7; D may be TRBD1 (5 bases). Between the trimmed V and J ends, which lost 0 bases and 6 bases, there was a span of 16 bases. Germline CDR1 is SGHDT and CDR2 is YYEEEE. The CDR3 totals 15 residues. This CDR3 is CASSLGRGLPIEQYF. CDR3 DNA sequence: TGTGCCAGCAGCTTGGGAAGGGGTCTCCCCATCGAGCAGTACTTC.